A single sample is the source of the 20 T cell receptor beta chains below, sequenced in a study of T cell responses to AZD1222 COVID-19 vaccine (dated by TCRdb to the early 2020s). Taken with the paper, the label for time point translates to: about 28 days (+/-7) after the second vaccine dose. Receptor amplification or capture employed the immunoSEQ multiplex PCR assay. In its TCRdb copy, this immuneACCESS table keeps in-frame sequences only and misses some clones. Where compared with another copy, unresolved V genes explain less than half of these, and the others have no known cause. This sample lists some 79,000 clones; around three quarters were detected once. Approximately 47% of the sample comes from the top ten. The material sequenced was peripheral blood, taken 28 days after the second AZD1222 dose. These receptors were obtained from an adult who received the AZD1222 COVID-19 vaccine.

This clone was counted between two and nine times. The chain carries TRBV3-1 (or the pseudogene TRBV3-2) and TRBJ2-2; the D is unclear. The CDR3 runs to 14 residues. V lost 1 base and J lost 7, with 10 bases in between. Germline CDR1 LGHDT, CDR2 YNNKEL (reference sequence). The CDR3 here is CASSQGPGNGELFF. The DNA of the CDR3 is TGTGCCAGCAGCCAAGGTCCGGGTAACGGGGAGCTGTTTTTT.

The V gene is TRBV5-8, the J gene TRBJ2-7; D call uncertain. V lost 1 base and J lost 0, with 8 bases in between. The CDR3 is 14 amino acids. The germline V gene has CDR1 SGHTS and CDR2 YDEGEE. CDR3 DNA: TGTGCCAGCAGCTTGTACGCAAGCTCCTACGAGCAGTACTTC. This gives the protein CASSLYASSYEQYF.

V usage is TRBV7-2 and J usage is TRBJ1-2, with D perhaps matching TRBD1 (5 bases). CDR3 size: 13 residues. Germline V gene data show CDR1 as SGHTA and CDR2 as FQGNSA. Between the trimmed V and J ends, which lost 4 bases and 10 bases, there was a span of 16 bases. CDR3 in DNA: TGTGCCAGCAGCTCGACAGAAGGAGTCGTCTACACCTTC. It specifies CASSSTEGVVYTF.

As DNA, the CDR3 is TGTGCCAGCAGACGCAGGGATTCCCTCCACTTT. This sequence encodes CASRRRDSLHF. The V call is TRBV2, the J call TRBJ1-6; the D gene is possibly TRBD1 (5 bases). From germline, CDR1 is SNHLY and CDR2 FYNNEI. Between the trimmed V and J ends, which lost 6 bases and 14 bases, there was a span of 11 bases. The CDR3 is made up of 11 amino acids.

The rearrangement uses TRBV19 and TRBJ1-5; 8 bases are a match to TRBD1. Looked up from germline, CDR1 is LNHDA and CDR2 is SQIVND (reference sequence). Trimming removed 5 bases from V and 3 bases from J; junction bases left unmatched: 9. There are 16 residues in the CDR3. CDR3: CASSFGQGLLNQPQHF. DNA for the CDR3: TGTGCCAGTAGTTTCGGACAGGGCCTCCTCAATCAGCCCCAGCATTTT.

The chain has TRBV11-2 and TRBJ1-1; 9 positions match TRBD1. This CDR3 comprises 15 residues. The germline gives CDR1 SGHAT, CDR2 FQNNGV. V lost 4 bases and J lost 0; bases outside the gene matches: 3. DNA for the CDR3: TGTGCCAGCAGCTCTAGACAGGGGGTGAACACTGAAGCTTTCTTT. Its protein is CASSSRQGVNTEAFF.

The genes are TRBV6-5 and TRBJ1-2, with a weak D call TRBD1 (5 bases). Germline CDR1 and CDR2: MNHEY and SVGAGI. V shed 5 bases and J shed 4 bases, with 17 bases lying between them. This CDR3 has 15 residues. CDR3 nucleotides: TGTGCCAGCAGTCAACAGGACGGACTGAGCTATGGCTACACCTTC. Its translation: CASSQQDGLSYGYTF.

The chain has TRBV27 and TRBJ1-1; D gene ambiguous. V was shortened by 6 bases and J by 0 bases, with 20 bases between the two germline ends. Germline assignment: CDR1 MNHEY and CDR2 SMNVEV (reference sequence). CDR3 size: 17 residues. CDR3 sequence reads: CASRRTADTYMNTEAFF. CDR3 in DNA: TGTGCCAGCAGGCGGACCGCAGACACCTACATGAACACTGAAGCTTTCTTT.

The CDR3 sequence is CASSQQTTGYHEQYF. In DNA form, the CDR3 reads TGTGCCAGCTCACAACAAACCACAGGGTACCACGAGCAGTACTTC. This chain connects TRBV18 to TRBJ2-7; D is possibly TRBD1 (6 bases). This CDR3 has 15 residues. The V end lost 4 bases, the J end lost 5 bases, and 18 bases lay between the germline ends. Per germline, CDR1 KGHSH and CDR2 LQKENI.

V usage is TRBV20-1 and J usage is TRBJ2-5, with 12 bases identical to TRBD2. Trimming at V came to 3 bases and at J to 5 bases, leaving 10 bases not matched to a gene. The CDR3 is 16 amino acids. The germline V gene has CDR1 DFQATT and CDR2 SNEGSKA (reference sequence). CDR3 coding DNA: TGCAGTGCTAGTGTTCCTAGCGGGGGGGCTTTGGAGACCCAGTACTTC. Its translation is CSASVPSGGALETQYF.

In the case of this clone: Other DNA sequences within the sample encode an identical CDR3. The chain employs TRBV5-1 and TRBJ2-5; no firm D call. This CDR3 is 12 amino acids long. The V gene's germline CDR1 is SGHRS and CDR2 YFSETQ. Trimming removed 2 bases from V and 0 bases from J, with 2 bases in between. For the CDR3, the DNA is TGCGCCAGCAGCTTAGACCAAGAGACCCAGTACTTC. Protein: CASSLDQETQYF.

This clone came up once. The rearrangement links TRBV19 to TRBJ2-5; the D gene could be TRBD1 or TRBD2 (5 bases each). V was clipped by 0 bases and J by 7 bases, with 24 bases between them. The CDR3 is made up of 18 amino acids. Germline CDR1 reads LNHDA; CDR2 reads SQIVND (reference sequence). The CDR3, as DNA: TGTGCCAGTAGTATAGACCTCGGGACCGAAGGACCAAGTGGGACCCAGTACTTC. Translating it yields CASSIDLGTEGPSGTQYF. Full variable domain (outside the CDR3, taken from reference TRBV19 and TRBJ2-5): DGGITQSPKYLFRKEGQNVTLSCEQNLNHDAMYWYRQDPGQGLRLIYYSQIVNDFQKGDIAEGYSVSREKKESFPLTVTSAQKNPTAFYLCASSIDLGTEGPSGTQYFGPGTRLLVL.

This rearrangement joins TRBV14 to TRBJ2-2; TRBD2 agrees at 13 bases. The CDR3 runs to 18 residues. The V gene's germline CDR1 is SGHDN and CDR2 FVKESK. The V gene end was trimmed by 5 bases and the J gene end by 3 bases; junction bases not matched to a gene: 9. DNA of the CDR3: TGTGCCAGCAGCACCCGACGCGGACTAGCGGGGGACACCGGGGAGCTGTTTTTT. Translating it yields CASSTRRGLAGDTGELFF.

In this sample, this clone turned up a few times. The rearrangement uses TRBV9 and TRBJ2-1; TRBD1 matches at 7 bases. There are 15 residues in the CDR3. The trim removed 4 bases at V and 7 bases at J, leaving 11 bases unmatched. In germline, CDR1 is SGDLS, CDR2 YYNGEE. The CDR3 region has the DNA TGTGCCAGCAGCAGTACGACAGGGTTGGAGAATGAGCAGTTCTTC. It yields the protein CASSSTTGLENEQFF. The variable domain in full, completed from reference TRBV9 and TRBJ2-1, reads DSGVTQTPKHLITATGQRVTLRCSPRSGDLSVYWYQQSLDQGLQFLIQYYNGEERAKGNILERFSAQQFPDLHSELNLSSLELGDSALYFCASSSTTGLENEQFFGPGTRLTVL.

This chain joins TRBV30 and TRBJ2-2; D is tentatively TRBD1 or TRBD2 (6 bases each). CDR1 GTSNPN and CDR2 SVGIG come from the germline V gene (reference sequence). This CDR3 has 14 amino acids. Between the trimmed V and J ends, which lost 5 bases and 6 bases, there was a span of 16 bases. The CDR3 DNA is TGTGCCTGGCGGGGGAAAGGGGGGTCCGGGGAGCTGTTTTTT. It yields the protein CAWRGKGGSGELFF.

The chain carries TRBV28 and TRBJ1-3, with 12 bases identical to TRBD1. This CDR3 region has 16 residues. V shed 3 bases and J 3 bases; nucleotides not matched to a gene: 3. Germline V CDR1 and CDR2: MDHEN, SYDVKM. The CDR3 loop is CASSLGQGASGNTIYF. DNA for the CDR3: TGTGCCAGCAGTTTGGGACAGGGGGCAAGTGGAAACACCATATATTTT.

The CDR3 DNA follows: TGTGCCAGCAGCTTAGGTGGCAGGGGTTACGAGCAGTACTTC. It yields the protein CASSLGGRGYEQYF. The rearrangement links TRBV13 to TRBJ2-7; perhaps TRBD1 as D (6 bases). Germline V lookup: CDR1 PRHDT, CDR2 FYEKMQ (reference sequence). The germline V and J ends were trimmed by 0 bases and 4 bases, with 10 bases remaining between them. The CDR3 runs 14 residues.

This clone was detected once. This chain links TRBV6-2 or TRBV6-3 with TRBJ2-1; 7 bases are a match to TRBD2. The CDR3 covers 16 residues. V lost 5 bases, J lost 2 bases, and 9 bases stayed unmatched. The germline gives CDR1 MNHEY, CDR2 SVGEGT. The CDR3 sequence is CASSPLELAAYNEQFF. CDR3 DNA: TGTGCCAGCAGTCCCCTAGAGCTAGCGGCCTACAATGAGCAGTTCTTC.

In this sample, this clone turned up a few times. The chain links TRBV12-3 or TRBV12-4 to TRBJ2-3; D ambiguous. Trimming left V 2 bases short and J 3 bases short, with 6 bases between. The CDR3 runs 13 residues. The CDR3 is CASSLHGTDTQYF. The CDR3 bases are TGTGCCAGCAGTTTACACGGGACAGATACGCAGTATTTT.

The V and J genes are TRBV28 and TRBJ1-5; D is perhaps TRBD1 (5 bases). The CDR3 length is 14 residues. Between the trimmed V and J ends, which lost 7 bases and 0 bases, there was a span of 10 bases. The germline V gene has CDR1 MDHEN and CDR2 SYDVKM. The CDR3 bases are TGTGCCAGCATGGCCGGGGGTAGCAATCAGCCCCAGCATTTT. Its translation is CASMAGGSNQPQHF.